This T cell receptor beta chain was recorded in a study of OX40 agonist ivuxolimab in advanced cancers. Study-wide background: Patients were dosed intravenously with ivuxolimab at 0.01 to 10 mg/kg every 2 weeks. Subjects had a mean age of about 65 years, with a range of roughly 23 to 80; roughly 80% were male. Whole-study results and caveats: Doses of 0.1 to 3.0 mg/kg were accompanied by clonal expansion of CD4+ and CD8+ blood T cells by week 6. Some of the lowest clonal expansion was seen in partial responders at 0.1-3.0 mg/kg.

Notes on this clone: The antigen is unknown.

TCRdb's table, derived via immunoSEQ multiplex PCR, lists solely in-frame clones and lacks some. The sample lists approximately 65,000 clones; roughly nine tenths were seen once. With 6 bases clipped from V and 10 bases from J, the junction kept 14 bases outside the gene matches. Per germline, CDR1 LGHNT and CDR2 FRNRAP. This CDR3 has 15 amino acids. The receptor was isolated from an adult with an advanced solid tumor such as melanoma, head and neck, liver or kidney cancer. Specimen: CD4+ or CD8+ T cells sorted from blood, collected in a trial of the OX40 agonist ivuxolimab. The V gene is TRBV12-5, the J gene TRBJ2-7, with TRBD1 identical over 11 bases. The CDR3 coding sequence is TGTGCTAGTGGCCCCCTCGACCGGACAGGGGGCAGACAGTACTTC. Protein: CASGPLDRTGGRQYF.